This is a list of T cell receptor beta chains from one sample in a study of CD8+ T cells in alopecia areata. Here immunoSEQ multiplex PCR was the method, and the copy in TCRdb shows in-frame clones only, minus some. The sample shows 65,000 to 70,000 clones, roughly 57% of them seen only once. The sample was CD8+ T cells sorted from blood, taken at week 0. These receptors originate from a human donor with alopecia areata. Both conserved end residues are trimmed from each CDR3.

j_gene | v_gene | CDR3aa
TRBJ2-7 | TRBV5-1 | ASSLSLGSYEQY
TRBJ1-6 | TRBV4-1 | ASSHSPVGQPYNSPLH
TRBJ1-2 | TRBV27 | ASSQQGGPNYGYT
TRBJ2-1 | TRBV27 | AIGVLGTSGFNEQF
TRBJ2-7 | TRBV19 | ASSPGQGPYEQY
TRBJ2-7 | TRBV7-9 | ASSAWTSGTSYEQY
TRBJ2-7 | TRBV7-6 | ASSPGAGWSYEQY
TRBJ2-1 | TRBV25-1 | ASTDVYNEQF
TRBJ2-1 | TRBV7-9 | ASSYLASSYNEQF
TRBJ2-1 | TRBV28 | ASSKLAGHNEQF
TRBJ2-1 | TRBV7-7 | ASSLGPSNEQF
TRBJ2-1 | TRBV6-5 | ASNDASANEQF
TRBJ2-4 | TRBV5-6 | ASSLGAGAAKNIQY
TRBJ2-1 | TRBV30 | AWSVGPFNEQF
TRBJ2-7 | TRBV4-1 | ASSQVGGGYEQY
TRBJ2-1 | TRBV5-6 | ASSQVRVEPNEQF
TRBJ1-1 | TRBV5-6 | ASSLAQGSWNTEAF
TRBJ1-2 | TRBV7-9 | ASSLANRDGYT
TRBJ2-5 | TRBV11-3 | ASSPGLARKETQY
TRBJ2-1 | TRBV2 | ASSVNNEQF
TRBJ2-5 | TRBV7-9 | ASSVRGGETQY
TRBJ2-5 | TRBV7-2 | ASSLARVRETQY
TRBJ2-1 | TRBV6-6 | ASSTTSTDEQF
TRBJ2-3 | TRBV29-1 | SVYRDREPKSTDTQY
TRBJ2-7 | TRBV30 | AWSEVAVYEQY
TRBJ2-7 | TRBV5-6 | ASSLDPTFSYEQY
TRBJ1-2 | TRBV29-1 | SVEDAAGSYGYT
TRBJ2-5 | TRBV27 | ASSSLTRQSQETQY
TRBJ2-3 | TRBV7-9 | ASSWWTGDSDTQY
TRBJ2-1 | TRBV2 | ASSEYLGANEQF
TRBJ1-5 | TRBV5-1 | ASKDPSNQPQH
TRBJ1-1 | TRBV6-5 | ASSRKASMNTEAF
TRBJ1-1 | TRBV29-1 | SVEGGGRDTEAF
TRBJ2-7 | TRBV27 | ASSLKGGEQY
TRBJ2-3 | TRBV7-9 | ASSSLAGGSADTQY
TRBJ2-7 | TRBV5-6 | ASSFTGGEQY
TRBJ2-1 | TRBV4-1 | ASSQEGLAGYNEQF
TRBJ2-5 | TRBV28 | ASSWGQGKETQY
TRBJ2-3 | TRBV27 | ASSFFSSGADTQY
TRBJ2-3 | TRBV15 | ATSRIRDTDTQY
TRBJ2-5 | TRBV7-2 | ASSPRTGVRETQY
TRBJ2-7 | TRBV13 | ASSGSPLTSGAYEQY
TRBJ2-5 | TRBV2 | ASSRAGVETQY
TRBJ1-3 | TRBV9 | ASSLSHGNTIY
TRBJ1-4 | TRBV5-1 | ASSATGARNEKLF
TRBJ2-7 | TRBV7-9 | ASSESADPRGEQY
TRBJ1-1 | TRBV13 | ASSEGVGTEAF
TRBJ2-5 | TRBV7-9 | ASSSGKRVQETQY
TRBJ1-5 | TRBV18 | ASSPPNQPQH